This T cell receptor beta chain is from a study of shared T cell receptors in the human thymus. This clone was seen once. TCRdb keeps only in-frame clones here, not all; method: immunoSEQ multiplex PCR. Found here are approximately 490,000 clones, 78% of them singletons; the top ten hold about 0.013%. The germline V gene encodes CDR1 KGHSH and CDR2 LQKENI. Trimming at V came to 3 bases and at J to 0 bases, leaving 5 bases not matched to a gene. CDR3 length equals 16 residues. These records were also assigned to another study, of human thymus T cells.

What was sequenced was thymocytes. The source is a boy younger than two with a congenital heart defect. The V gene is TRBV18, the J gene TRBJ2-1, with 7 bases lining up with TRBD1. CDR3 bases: TGTGCCAGCTCACCTACGGGACAGCCCTCCTACAATGAGCAGTTCTTC. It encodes CASSPTGQPSYNEQFF.